This T cell receptor (beta chain) was obtained from a study of blood T cells in healthy people across ages. Study context: Template switching retrieved approximately one barcoded beta molecule for each two T cells. Study findings and constraints: Diversity was estimated from one million T cells, and these estimates were considered underestimates. The unsorted PBMCs prevented any conclusive comparison of naive versus antigen-experienced cells.

Germline CDR1 is DFQATT and CDR2 is SNEGSKA (reference sequence). There are 13 residues in the CDR3. The individuals who served as donors were healthy Caucasians living in Russia, aged roughly 6 to 100. Worth noting for this clonotype: Its target is not known.

A second PCR of about 7 to 11 cycles used a sample-barcoded 5' primer and a J-beta primer mix. TCRdb re-analysed the 5' RACE reads in MiXCR, keeping a single row per CDR3 protein. The sample carries approximately 730,000 distinct CDR3 sequences, 40% to 65% recorded once. Sequenced: blood. The origin of this receptor is a man at least 80 years old in good health. This chain uses TRBV20-1 with TRBJ2-4; possibly TRBD1 for D (5 bases). The J call is doubtful: the DNA matches TRBJ2-7 better. CDR3 residues: CSANHQGSGEQYF. CDR3 DNA sequence: TGCAGTGCTAACCACCAGGGTTCAGGCGAGCAGTACTTC.